The TCR beta chain under discussion was sequenced for a study of shared clonotypes between healthy human individuals. General study findings and limits: Across subsets, estimated richness was generally greater for naive than for memory populations. Clonotypes shared by all four sorted-subset donors had higher generation probabilities than non-shared clonotypes.

As processed by the authors: Filtering differed for immunoSEQ, which gave only junction sequences without quality scores. The repertoire was sequenced with immunoSEQ multiplex PCR; TCRdb's copy has only in-frame clones and lacks some. V, J and clone size are taken as reported in that table, and D and trimming were inferred from the DNA itself. The table has 1,500,000 or so clones, approximately 97% seen once. Only Caucasian adults living in Nashville, Tennessee served as donors. As to this clone: Its antigen remains unknown.

CDR3 length equals 16 residues. With 0 bases removed from V and 7 bases from J, the gap between germline ends came to 15 bases. Per germline, CDR1 WSHSY and CDR2 SAAADI. The V and J genes are TRBV10-2 and TRBJ2-2; the D is unclear. The sequenced sample was naive CD4+ T cells sorted from blood. Specified subset: CD45RA+ positively selected. This TCR derives from a man aged 30 to 39 in good health. CDR3 sequence (DNA): TGCGCCAGCAGTGAGTCGAGAGGTACTTACCGCGGGGAGCTGTTTTTT. Protein product: CASSESRGTYRGELFF.